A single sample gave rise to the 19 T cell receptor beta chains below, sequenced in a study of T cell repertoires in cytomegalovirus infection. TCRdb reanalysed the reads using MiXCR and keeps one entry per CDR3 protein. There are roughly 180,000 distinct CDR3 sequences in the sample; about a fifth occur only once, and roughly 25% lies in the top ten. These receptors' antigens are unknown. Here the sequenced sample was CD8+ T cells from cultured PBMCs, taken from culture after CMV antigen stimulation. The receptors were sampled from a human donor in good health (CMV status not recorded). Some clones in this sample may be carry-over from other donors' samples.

DNA for the CDR3: TGCGCCAGCAGCCAGGACAGGCGGGAAGATCAGCCCCAGCATTTT. Residues: CASSQDRREDQPQHF. The chain carries TRBV4-1 and TRBJ1-5; TRBD1 matches 7 bases. In germline, CDR1 is MGHRA, CDR2 YSYEKL. Trimming took 3 bases from V and 5 from J; bases not matched to a gene: 7. CDR3 length: 15 amino acids.

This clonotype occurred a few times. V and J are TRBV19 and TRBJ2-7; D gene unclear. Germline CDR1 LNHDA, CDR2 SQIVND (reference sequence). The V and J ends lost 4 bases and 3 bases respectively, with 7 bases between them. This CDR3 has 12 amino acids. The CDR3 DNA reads TGTGCCAGTAGTAGGGGTGACTACGAGCAGTACTTC. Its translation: CASSRGDYEQYF.

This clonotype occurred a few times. CDR3 sequence reads: CASSSGGDNSPLHF. CDR3 bases: TGTGCCAGCAGCTCAGGGGGCGACAATTCACCCCTCCACTTT. The V call is TRBV7-6, the J call TRBJ1-6; 8 bases match TRBD1. The CDR3 runs to 14 residues. The V gene end was trimmed by 4 bases and the J gene end by 7 bases; junction bases not matched to a gene: 3. Germline V lookup: CDR1 SGHVS, CDR2 FNYEAQ.

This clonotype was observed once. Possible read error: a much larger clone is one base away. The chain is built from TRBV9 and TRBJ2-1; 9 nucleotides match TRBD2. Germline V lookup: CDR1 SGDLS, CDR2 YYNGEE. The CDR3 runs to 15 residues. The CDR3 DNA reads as TGTGCCAGCAGCGTAGGCGGGGGGGTCTACAGTGAGCAGTTCTTC. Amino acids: CASSVGGGVYSEQFF.

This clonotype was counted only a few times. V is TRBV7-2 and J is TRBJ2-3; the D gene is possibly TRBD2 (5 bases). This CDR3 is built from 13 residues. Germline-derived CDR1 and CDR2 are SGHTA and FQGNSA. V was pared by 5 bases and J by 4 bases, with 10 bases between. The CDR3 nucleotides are TGTGCCAGCAGCCCGGAGGTGGCAGATACGCAGTATTTT. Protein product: CASSPEVADTQYF.

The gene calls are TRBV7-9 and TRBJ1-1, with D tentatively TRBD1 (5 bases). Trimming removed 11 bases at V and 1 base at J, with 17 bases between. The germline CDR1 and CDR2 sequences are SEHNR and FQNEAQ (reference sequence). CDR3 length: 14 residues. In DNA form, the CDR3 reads TGTGCCGACGGACCCGGTGGGGCGAACACTGAAGCTTTCTTT. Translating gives CADGPGGANTEAFF.

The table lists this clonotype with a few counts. The CDR3 reads CASSADMYSNQPQHF. In DNA form, the CDR3 reads TGTGCCAGCAGTGCGGACATGTATAGCAATCAGCCCCAGCATTTT. The chain recombines TRBV2 with TRBJ1-5; weak D call: TRBD1 (5 bases). Germline loops: CDR1 SNHLY, CDR2 FYNNEI. This CDR3 has 15 residues. V lost 4 bases, J lost 0 bases, and 10 bases lay in between.

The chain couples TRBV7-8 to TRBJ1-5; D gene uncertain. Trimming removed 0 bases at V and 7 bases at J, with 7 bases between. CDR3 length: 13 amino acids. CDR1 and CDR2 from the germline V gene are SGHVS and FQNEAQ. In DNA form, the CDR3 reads TGTGCCAGCAGCTTAGCCCCGGCACAGCCCCAGCATTTT. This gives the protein CASSLAPAQPQHF.

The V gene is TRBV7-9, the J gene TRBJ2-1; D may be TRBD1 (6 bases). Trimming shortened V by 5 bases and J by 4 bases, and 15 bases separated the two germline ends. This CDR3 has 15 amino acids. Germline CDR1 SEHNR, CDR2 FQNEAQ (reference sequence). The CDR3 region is CASSPWDTTYNEQFF. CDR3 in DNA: TGTGCCAGCAGCCCATGGGACACTACTTACAATGAGCAGTTCTTC.

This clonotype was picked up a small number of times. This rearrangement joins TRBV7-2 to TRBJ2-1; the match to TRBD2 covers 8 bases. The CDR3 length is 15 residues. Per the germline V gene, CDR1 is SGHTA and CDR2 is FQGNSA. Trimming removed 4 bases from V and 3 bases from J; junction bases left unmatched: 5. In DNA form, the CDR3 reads TGTGCCAGCAGCTCGGGACTAGGGTACTACAATGAGCAGTTCTTC. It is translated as CASSSGLGYYNEQFF.

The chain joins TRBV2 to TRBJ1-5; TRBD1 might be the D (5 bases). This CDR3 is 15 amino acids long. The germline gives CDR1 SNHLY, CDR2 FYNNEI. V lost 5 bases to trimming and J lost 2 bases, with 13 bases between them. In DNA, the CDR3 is TGTGCCAGCAGTCGGGACTCGGGCGGCAATCAGCCCCAGCATTTT. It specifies CASSRDSGGNQPQHF.

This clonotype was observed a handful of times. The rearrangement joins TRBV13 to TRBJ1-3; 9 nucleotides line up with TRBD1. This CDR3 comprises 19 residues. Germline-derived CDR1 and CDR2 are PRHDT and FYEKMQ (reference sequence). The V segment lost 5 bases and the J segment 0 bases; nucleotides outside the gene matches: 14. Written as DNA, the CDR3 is TGTGCCAGCAGCGCCTCGGGACAGGGAATAGGGAGCTCTGGAAACACCATATATTTT. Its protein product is CASSASGQGIGSSGNTIYF.

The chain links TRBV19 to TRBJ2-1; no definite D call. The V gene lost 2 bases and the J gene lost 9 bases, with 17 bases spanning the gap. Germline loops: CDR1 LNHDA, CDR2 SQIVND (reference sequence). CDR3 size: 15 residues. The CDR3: CASSITTYVPGEQFF. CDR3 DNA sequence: TGTGCCAGTAGTATAACTACCTACGTACCCGGTGAGCAGTTCTTC.

The CDR3 nucleotides read TGTGCCAGCAGTGGATTCAGGGGGCTGGATTCACCCCTCCACTTT. Its translation: CASSGFRGLDSPLHF. J is TRBJ1-6 and V is TRBV27; TRBD1 matches 8 bases. Germline V CDR1 and CDR2: MNHEY, SMNVEV (reference sequence). Trimming removed 5 bases from V and 8 bases from J; junction bases left unmatched: 8. The CDR3 extends over 15 amino acids.

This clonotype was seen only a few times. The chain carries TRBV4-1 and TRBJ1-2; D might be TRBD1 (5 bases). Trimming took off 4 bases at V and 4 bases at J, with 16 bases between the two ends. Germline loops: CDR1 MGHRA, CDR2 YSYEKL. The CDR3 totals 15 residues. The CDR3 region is CASSREETGLYGYTF. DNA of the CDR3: TGCGCCAGCAGCCGGGAGGAAACAGGCCTCTATGGCTACACCTTC.

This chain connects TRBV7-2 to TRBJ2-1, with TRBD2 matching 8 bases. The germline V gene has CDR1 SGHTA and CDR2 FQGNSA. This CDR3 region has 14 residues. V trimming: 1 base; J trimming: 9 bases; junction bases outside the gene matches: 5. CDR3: CASSLGRGGPEQFF. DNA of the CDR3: TGTGCCAGCAGCTTAGGCCGGGGGGGCCCTGAGCAGTTCTTC.

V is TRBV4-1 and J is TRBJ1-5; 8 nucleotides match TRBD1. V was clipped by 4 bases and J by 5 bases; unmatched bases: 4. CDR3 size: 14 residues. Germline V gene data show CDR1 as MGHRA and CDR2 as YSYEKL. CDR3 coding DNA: TGCGCCAGCAGCCTCAGACAGGGGTATCAGCCCCAGCATTTT. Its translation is CASSLRQGYQPQHF.

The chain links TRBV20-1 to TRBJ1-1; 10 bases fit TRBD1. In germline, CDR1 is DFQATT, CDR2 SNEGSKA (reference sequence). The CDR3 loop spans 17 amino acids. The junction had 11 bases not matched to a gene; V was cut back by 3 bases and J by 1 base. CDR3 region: CSASRRGQGVTNTEAFF. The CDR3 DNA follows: TGCAGTGCTAGCAGACGAGGACAGGGGGTCACGAACACTGAAGCTTTCTTT.

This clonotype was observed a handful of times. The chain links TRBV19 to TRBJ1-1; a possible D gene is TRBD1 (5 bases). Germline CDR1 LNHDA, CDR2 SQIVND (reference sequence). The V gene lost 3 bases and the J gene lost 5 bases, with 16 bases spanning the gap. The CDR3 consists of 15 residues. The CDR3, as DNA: TGTGCCAGTAGTATCTGGGACCTCTCCGAAACTGAAGCTTTCTTT. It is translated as CASSIWDLSETEAFF.